Shown below are 32 T cell receptor beta chains from a single sample sequenced in a study of regulatory T cells in long-lasting Graves disease. HTBI primers from iRepertoire and Arm-PCR of CDR3 regions yielded the TCR beta libraries. Each CDR3 protein gets one entry after TCRdb re-called the multiplex PCR reads with MiXCR. The table includes about 440,000 distinct CDR3 sequences, about 16% detected once. Regarding time point: newly diagnosed GD, antithyroid drugs for less than 3 months. The TCR library was made from RNA that had been extracted from PBMCs in TRIzol. Another study also made use of these data, one on T cells in Graves' hyperthyroidism and ophthalmopathy.

The sequencing used peripheral blood mononuclear cells (PBMCs), collected at new diagnosis, from a patient treated with antithyroid drugs. The receptors shown here come from a young woman with Graves disease.

This chain links TRBV12-3 or TRBV12-4 with TRBJ2-1, with 8 bases matching TRBD2. V gave up 2 bases and J gave up 3 bases; unmatched junction bases: 6. The CDR3 is 16 amino acids. CDR3 in amino acids: CASSLFGTRGYNEQFF. CDR3 nucleotides: TGTGCCAGCAGTTTATTTGGGACTAGGGGCTACAATGAGCAGTTCTTC.

The chain uses TRBV13 and TRBJ2-1; no firm D call. CDR3 size: 15 residues. Looked up from germline, CDR1 is PRHDT and CDR2 is FYEKMQ (reference sequence). Trimming shortened V by 5 bases and J by 10 bases, and 21 bases separated the two germline ends. The CDR3 protein is CASSIGRNLFGEQFF. In DNA form, the CDR3 reads TGTGCCAGCAGCATTGGCCGGAACCTGTTCGGGGAGCAGTTCTTC.

This clonotype was counted ten times or more. Relative to the germline gene, one junction end is altered; a read error may explain this. CDR3 nucleotides: TGTGCCAGCAGCTTAGCACTAGCGAGAAACACAGATACGCAGTATTTT. It encodes CASSLALARNTDTQYF. This chain links TRBV5-1 with TRBJ2-3, with 7 bases matching TRBD2. CDR3 length: 16 residues. Germline V lookup: CDR1 SGHRS, CDR2 YFSETQ. The variable domain in full, completed from reference TRBV5-1 and TRBJ2-3, reads KAGVTQTPRYLIKTRGQQVTLSCSPISGHRSVSWYQQTPGQGLQFLFEYFSETQRNKGNFPGRFSGRQFSNSRSEMNVSTLELGDSALYLCASSLALARNTDTQYFGPGTRLTVL.

This clonotype was counted only a few times. The V and J genes are TRBV12-3 or TRBV12-4 and TRBJ2-1; 8 nucleotides align to TRBD2. The trim removed 6 bases at V and 4 bases at J, leaving 5 bases unmatched. The CDR3 consists of 14 residues. The chain's CDR3 is CASRTGTSYNEQFF. Written as DNA, the CDR3 is TGTGCCAGCAGGACCGGGACTAGTTACAATGAGCAGTTCTTC.

V usage is TRBV6-9 and J usage is TRBJ2-3, with 9 positions matching TRBD2. This CDR3 spans 15 amino acids. CDR1 is MNHGY and CDR2 is SVAAGI in the germline V gene. V gave up 5 bases and J gave up 1 base; unmatched junction bases: 4. The CDR3 DNA reads as TGTGCCAGCAGTCTAGCGGGATACGGCACAGATACGCAGTATTTT. It codes for CASSLAGYGTDTQYF.

This clonotype was detected only once. The gene calls are TRBV30 and TRBJ2-5; TRBD1 is a possible D gene (5 bases). V was shortened by 5 bases and J by 6 bases, with 13 bases between the two germline ends. The CDR3 spans 12 residues. The germline V gene encodes CDR1 GTSNPN and CDR2 SVGIG (reference sequence). The CDR3 DNA reads as TGTGCCTGGGTAAATCGGACAAAGACCCAGTACTTC. Its protein is CAWVNRTKTQYF.

This rearrangement joins TRBV20-1 to TRBJ2-1; TRBD2 aligns across 8 bases. The CDR3 has 18 residues. V was clipped by 0 bases and J by 3 bases; unmatched bases: 13. CDR1 and CDR2 (germline): DFQATT, SNEGSKA (reference sequence). CDR3 region: CSARDFASGTSNYNEQFF. CDR3 bases: TGCAGTGCTAGAGATTTTGCTTCCGGGACTAGTAACTACAATGAGCAGTTCTTC.

The sample holds a few counts of this clonotype. V gene TRBV7-3 combines with J gene TRBJ2-2; weak D call: TRBD2 (5 bases). Germline CDR1 and CDR2: SGHTA and FQGTGA. Trimming took off 2 bases at V and 6 bases at J, with 16 bases between the two ends. CDR3 size: 16 residues. CDR3 coding DNA: TGTGCCAGCAGCTTAGGCGGAGGCAACAACCCCGGGGAGCTGTTTTTT. Protein: CASSLGGGNNPGELFF.

This clonotype was counted many times. The chain joins TRBV11-3 to TRBJ2-1; 8 bases are shared with TRBD2. CDR3 length: 19 residues. Looked up from germline, CDR1 is SGHNT and CDR2 is YENEEA. The V gene end was trimmed by 2 bases and the J gene end by 7 bases; junction bases not matched to a gene: 19. CDR3 amino acids: CASSLNGARAGGLRNEQFF. The CDR3 nucleotides read TGTGCCAGCAGCTTAAACGGGGCTAGGGCGGGAGGTCTAAGAAATGAGCAGTTCTTC.

This clonotype was recorded a few times. The chain couples TRBV7-2 to TRBJ2-7; D remains ambiguous. CDR3 length: 13 amino acids. In germline, CDR1 is SGHTA, CDR2 FQGNSA. V shed 2 bases and J shed 7 bases, with 12 bases lying between them. CDR3 nucleotide sequence: TGTGCCAGCAGCTTAACGTTCCCTCGGGAGCAGTACTTC. It is translated as CASSLTFPREQYF.

This clonotype was detected many times. The chain has TRBV7-2 and TRBJ1-1; 11 bases agree with TRBD1. V lost 9 bases, J lost 5 bases, and 8 bases stayed unmatched. The V gene's germline CDR1 is SGHTA and CDR2 FQGNSA. The CDR3 sequence is 14 residues long. Here the CDR3 DNA reads TGTGCCAGTGGAGGGGACAGGGGGGGAACTGAAGCTTTCTTT. It yields the protein CASGGDRGGTEAFF.

This clonotype was seen a handful of times. This sequence joins TRBV2 and TRBJ1-5; no reliable D call. In germline, CDR1 is SNHLY, CDR2 FYNNEI. V lost 6 bases to trimming and J lost 4 bases, with 10 bases between them. The CDR3 is made up of 13 amino acids. Written as DNA, the CDR3 is TGTGCCAGCAGGCGACGGGTTAATCAGCCCCAGCATTTT. Encoded protein: CASRRRVNQPQHF.

Comments on this clonotype: This may come from a read error, since a much larger clone is one base off. The chain uses TRBV28 and TRBJ1-6; TRBD1 matches at 7 bases. Trimming took 6 bases from V and 8 from J; bases not matched to a gene: 13. The CDR3 runs 16 residues. The germline V gene encodes CDR1 MDHEN and CDR2 SYDVKM. For the CDR3, the DNA is TGTGCCAGCAGGCCAACAGGGGCCGGGGGGGATTCACCCCTCCACTTT. It encodes CASRPTGAGGDSPLHF.

The chain has TRBV19 and TRBJ1-2, with a possible D match to TRBD1 (5 bases). Germline V gene data show CDR1 as LNHDA and CDR2 as SQIVND (reference sequence). The CDR3 runs to 14 residues. V gave up 3 bases and J gave up 5 bases, with 13 bases separating them. In DNA form, the CDR3 reads TGTGCCAGTAGTATGGGGCCGGCTGCATATGGCTACACCTTC. Protein: CASSMGPAAYGYTF.

The CDR3 region is CASRGLGSYYGYTF. DNA of the CDR3: TGTGCCAGTAGGGGTCTGGGTTCCTACTATGGCTACACCTTC. The rearrangement links TRBV19 to TRBJ1-2, with D unresolved. The V gene lost 6 bases and the J gene lost 3 bases, with 14 bases spanning the gap. Germline CDR1 and CDR2: LNHDA and SQIVND (reference sequence). This CDR3 is built from 14 residues.

This clonotype appeared many times. The V gene is TRBV7-6, the J gene TRBJ2-7, with 7 positions matching TRBD2. V lost 7 bases and J lost 2; bases outside the gene matches: 8. The CDR3 extends over 14 amino acids. Looked up from germline, CDR1 is SGHVS and CDR2 is FNYEAQ. The CDR3 nucleotides are TGTGCCAGCACGCCCGGGGGAGGGCCCTACGAGCAGTACTTC. This gives the protein CASTPGGGPYEQYF. Full variable domain (outside the CDR3, taken from reference TRBV7-6 and TRBJ2-7): GAGVSQSPRYKVTKRGQDVALRCDPISGHVSLYWYRQALGQGPEFLTYFNYEAQQDKSGLPNDRFSAERPEGSISTLTIQRTEQRDSAMYRCASTPGGGPYEQYFGPGTRLTVT.

This rearrangement joins TRBV11-2 to TRBJ2-3; D perhaps matches TRBD2 (6 bases). The CDR3 loop spans 14 amino acids. V was trimmed by 5 bases and J by 5 bases, leaving 14 bases between them. CDR1 and CDR2 (germline): SGHAT, FQNNGV. The CDR3 spells CASSVGDSRDTQYF. CDR3 nucleotides: TGTGCCAGCAGCGTAGGGGACTCGAGAGATACGCAGTATTTT.

This clonotype was recorded many times. The chain carries TRBV12-3 or TRBV12-4 and TRBJ2-1, with unresolved D. CDR3 size: 15 residues. Trimming took off 6 bases at V and 7 bases at J, with 19 bases between the two ends. The DNA of the CDR3 is TGTGCCAGCAGCCTAGTCCGGTCCTACAATAATGAGCAGTTCTTC. This encodes CASSLVRSYNNEQFF.

The chain recombines TRBV18 with TRBJ2-1; no definite D call. This CDR3 region has 12 residues. The V end lost 3 bases, the J end lost 10 bases, and 10 bases lay between the germline ends. Germline loops: CDR1 KGHSH, CDR2 LQKENI. The DNA of the CDR3 is TGTGCCAGCTCACCCCTAAATAGCGAGCAGTTCTTC. Translating it yields CASSPLNSEQFF. The full variable domain, completed using reference TRBV18 and TRBJ2-1, is NAGVMQNPRHLVRRRGQEARLRCSPMKGHSHVYWYRQLPEEGLKFMVYLQKENIIDESGMPKERFSAEFPKEGPSILRIQQVVRGDSAAYFCASSPLNSEQFFGPGTRLTVL.

The rearrangement links TRBV20-1 to TRBJ1-5; D ambiguous. Trimming shortened V by 0 bases and J by 4 bases, and 7 bases separated the two germline ends. The CDR3 runs 13 residues. CDR1 and CDR2 (germline): DFQATT, SNEGSKA (reference sequence). The CDR3 protein is CSARDFRNQPQHF. CDR3 nucleotides: TGCAGTGCTAGAGATTTCAGGAATCAGCCCCAGCATTTT.

This clonotype was recorded once. The germline gene is not matched at one end of the junction; a read error may be the cause. The CDR3 here is CASSLLAGDVQTQDF. CDR3 DNA sequence: TGTGCCAGCAGCCTCCTAGCGGGAGACGTACAGACCCAGGACTTC. The chain employs TRBV7-2 and TRBJ2-5; 10 bases are shared with TRBD2. Looked up from germline, CDR1 is SGHTA and CDR2 is FQGNSA. This CDR3 contains 15 residues.

The genes are TRBV9 and TRBJ2-7; 9 bases map to TRBD1. Germline CDR1 SGDLS, CDR2 YYNGEE. The length of the CDR3 is 15 residues. V gave up 0 bases and J gave up 7 bases; unmatched junction bases: 8. This CDR3 reads CASSVGADRGGEQYF. The CDR3 DNA reads TGTGCCAGCAGCGTAGGAGCGGACAGGGGAGGGGAGCAGTACTTC.

Ten or more counts support this clonotype. The chain employs TRBV20-1 and TRBJ2-3; 7 bases match TRBD2. Trimming at V came to 0 bases and at J to 5 bases, leaving 5 bases not matched to a gene. The CDR3 runs to 14 residues. Germline V CDR1 and CDR2: DFQATT, SNEGSKA (reference sequence). The CDR3 DNA reads TGCAGTGCTAGAGATACACTAGCGATAGATACGCAGTATTTT. It is translated as CSARDTLAIDTQYF.

As to this clonotype: A read error may be the cause here, since a much bigger clone is one base away. The genes are TRBV7-2 and TRBJ2-1; the match to TRBD2 covers 12 bases. CDR3 size: 16 residues. The J segment lost 10 bases and the V segment lost 5 bases, leaving 12 bases of the junction unmatched. From germline, CDR1 is SGHTA and CDR2 FQGNSA. CDR3 region: CASSPRLAGAPDEQFF. The DNA of the CDR3 is TGTGCCAGCAGCCCTAGACTAGCGGGAGCCCCCGACGAGCAGTTCTTC.

The CDR3 nucleotides are TGTGCCTGGAGTCCAATCACTGAAGCTTTCTTT. This translates into CAWSPITEAFF. The chain has TRBV30 and TRBJ1-1; D is unclear. Per the germline V gene, CDR1 is GTSNPN and CDR2 is SVGIG (reference sequence). V was shortened by 2 bases and J by 4 bases, with 5 bases between the two germline ends. The CDR3 covers 11 residues.

This clonotype was found a few times. A much larger clone sits a single nucleotide away, making a read error possible. The genes are TRBV20-1 and TRBJ2-3, with 11 bases lining up with TRBD2. This CDR3 is 16 amino acids long. Germline V gene sequence: CDR1 DFQATT, CDR2 SNEGSKA (reference sequence). CDR3 protein: CSARGYLAGGEDTQYF. The CDR3 DNA follows: TGCAGTGCCAGAGGCTATTTAGCGGGAGGGGAGGATACGCAGTATTTT.

The chain is built from TRBV30 and TRBJ1-1; TRBD1 matches 9 bases. The V gene end was trimmed by 6 bases and the J gene end by 3 bases; junction bases not matched to a gene: 14. The CDR3 runs 16 residues. CDR1 GTSNPN and CDR2 SVGIG come from the germline V gene (reference sequence). The CDR3 DNA reads TGTGCCTGCATCAGGCCACAGGGGGCGCCGTACACTGAAGCTTTCTTT. This codes for CACIRPQGAPYTEAFF.

This clonotype was seen a single time. The V and J genes are TRBV19 and TRBJ2-5; TRBD2 matches 14 bases. The CDR3 consists of 18 residues. CDR1 is LNHDA and CDR2 is SQIVND in the germline V gene (reference sequence). V gave up 7 bases and J gave up 1 base; unmatched junction bases: 11. CDR3 sequence (DNA): TGTGCCAGTAAACCCGGGACTAGCGGGAGAGGGGGCCAAGAGACCCAGTACTTC. The encoded protein is CASKPGTSGRGGQETQYF.

The chain carries TRBV7-9 and TRBJ1-1; 7 positions match TRBD1. Losses at the gene ends were 5 bases for V and 0 bases for J; bases not matched to a gene: 3. The CDR3 length is 14 residues. Germline loops: CDR1 SEHNR, CDR2 FQNEAQ (reference sequence). DNA of the CDR3: TGTGCCAGCAGCATGGGACAGATGAACACTGAAGCTTTCTTT. Its protein product is CASSMGQMNTEAFF.

This chain joins TRBV18 and TRBJ1-2, with TRBD1 as a possible D gene (5 bases). V lost 2 bases to trimming and J lost 4 bases, with 11 bases between them. This CDR3 is 14 amino acids long. CDR1 is KGHSH and CDR2 is LQKENI in the germline V gene. For the CDR3, the DNA is TGTGCCAGCTCACCAGCTCCGGGGGTCTATGGCTACACCTTC. Translating gives CASSPAPGVYGYTF. Supplemented by reference TRBV18 and TRBJ1-2, the full variable domain reads NAGVMQNPRHLVRRRGQEARLRCSPMKGHSHVYWYRQLPEEGLKFMVYLQKENIIDESGMPKERFSAEFPKEGPSILRIQQVVRGDSAAYFCASSPAPGVYGYTFGSGTRLTVV.

This clonotype was counted a few times. Sequence at one end of the junction differs from germline and may be a read error. The chain carries TRBV10-3 and TRBJ1-2; TRBD1 is a possible D gene (6 bases). Germline V CDR1 and CDR2: ENHRY, SYGVKD. There are 12 residues in the CDR3. The CDR3 spells CAISSMRQAAFF. In nucleotides, the CDR3 is TGTGCCATCAGCTCGATGCGACAGGCCGCTTTCTTC.

The chain is built from TRBV27 and TRBJ2-1; 10 bases agree with TRBD2. Germline values: CDR1 MNHEY, CDR2 SMNVEV (reference sequence). The CDR3 is 16 amino acids. Unmatched junction bases numbered 8, after V lost 4 bases and J lost 5 bases. The CDR3 spells CASSSTGLAADNEQFF. The DNA of the CDR3 is TGTGCCAGCAGTTCGACCGGACTAGCGGCCGACAATGAGCAGTTCTTC.